This note documents a single T cell receptor beta chain sequence. Its target is unknown. Following extraction, RNA underwent reverse transcription to cDNA, which served as the sequencing template. Assay: immunoSEQ multiplex PCR; the TCRdb copy retains only in-frame clones and omits some. The sample contains 120,000 or so clones, about 50% of which appear only once. The germline V gene has CDR1 SGHNT and CDR2 YYREEE (reference sequence). The CDR3 totals 13 residues. Trimming left V 6 bases short and J 2 bases short, with 8 bases between. This record belongs to a study of CD8+ T cells in alopecia areata. General study findings and limits: Sequencing of scalp tissue also captures the resident alphabeta T cells of normal skin.

The J gene is TRBJ2-2, the V gene TRBV5-4; no firm D call. The specimen was NKG2D-low CD8+ T cells sorted from blood. The sequence derives from a human donor with alopecia areata. The CDR3 reads CASTPLNTGELFF. The CDR3 DNA is TGTGCCAGCACCCCTCTTAACACCGGGGAGCTGTTTTTT. Full variable domain (outside the CDR3, taken from reference TRBV5-4 and TRBJ2-2): ETGVTQSPTHLIKTRGQQVTLRCSSQSGHNTVSWYQQALGQGPQFIFQYYREEENGRGNFPPRFSGLQFPNYSSELNVNALELDDSALYLCASTPLNTGELFFGEGSRLTVL.